Following are 19 T cell receptor beta chains from one sample sequenced in a study of early T cells in non-severe SARS-CoV-2 infection. TCRdb re-called the 5' RACE reads through MiXCR, storing one row per CDR3 protein. Among 45,000 or so distinct CDR3 sequences, 11% were seen once, and the ten largest hold about a tenth. Material: whole blood. The receptors shown here come from an adult who was a healthcare worker with PCR-confirmed SARS-CoV-2 infection or an uninfected control (not recorded which).

Many counts were recorded for this clonotype. The chain combines TRBV6-4 with TRBJ1-1, with no clear D. The CDR3 is made up of 14 amino acids. Looked up from germline, CDR1 is MRHNA and CDR2 is SNTAGT. V lost 3 bases to trimming and J lost 11 bases, with 19 bases between them. The CDR3 sequence is CASSESARRSVAFF. CDR3 nucleotides: TGTGCCAGCAGTGAGAGTGCCAGGAGGTCTGTGGCTTTCTTT.

Points on this clonotype: A clone one base away is much larger, so this may be a read error. The chain couples TRBV11-2 to TRBJ2-5; D gene unclear. This CDR3 is built from 13 residues. CDR1 is SGHAT, CDR2 FQNNGV, per germline. The CDR3 sequence is CASSAGEKETQCF. The CDR3 DNA follows: TGTGCCAGCAGCGCTGGAGAAAAAGAGACCCAGTGCTTC. Full variable domain (remainder filled in from reference TRBV11-2 and TRBJ2-5): EAGVAQSPRYKIIEKRQSVAFWCNPISGHATLYWYQQILGQGPKLLIQFQNNGVVDDSQLPKDRFSAERLKGVDSTLKIQPAKLEDSAVYLCASSAGEKETQCFGPGTRLLVL.

This clonotype appeared many times. This chain joins TRBV5-4 and TRBJ2-3; TRBD2 matches at 10 bases. The CDR3 is made up of 15 amino acids. Germline-derived CDR1 and CDR2 are SGHNT and YYREEE (reference sequence). The J segment lost 4 bases and the V segment lost 0 bases, leaving 2 bases of the junction unmatched. The CDR3 region is CASSLGLAGADTQYF. CDR3 sequence (DNA): TGTGCCAGCAGCTTGGGCCTAGCGGGGGCAGATACGCAGTATTTT.

This clonotype was counted ten times or more. The chain joins TRBV5-1 to TRBJ2-7, with D perhaps matching TRBD2 (6 bases). Germline V gives CDR1 SGHRS, CDR2 YFSETQ. This CDR3 spans 15 amino acids. Trimming stripped 3 bases from V and 4 bases from J, with 17 bases between. The CDR3 sequence is CASSSPDWGGYEQYF. The DNA of the CDR3 is TGCGCCAGCAGCTCTCCAGACTGGGGAGGATACGAGCAGTACTTC.

The chain combines TRBV9 with TRBJ2-2; TRBD1 aligns across 9 bases. Germline V gene sequence: CDR1 SGDLS, CDR2 YYNGEE. The CDR3 length is 15 residues. Unmatched junction bases numbered 9, after V lost 3 bases and J lost 9 bases. Written as DNA, the CDR3 is TGTGCCAGCAGCGCCGGACAGGGGTACTACAGGGAGCTGTTTTTT. This translates into CASSAGQGYYRELFF.

The chain joins TRBV4-3 to TRBJ2-4; 9 nucleotides agree with TRBD2. This CDR3 is built from 16 residues. Germline V lookup: CDR1 LGHNA, CDR2 YSLEER. V lost 0 bases to trimming and J lost 6 bases; unmatched junction nucleotides: 6. The CDR3 region has the DNA TGCGCCAGCAGCCAAGAGAGGCTAGCGGGGCTAAACATTCAGTACTTC. Protein sequence: CASSQERLAGLNIQYF.

The sample holds a few counts of this clonotype. The chain is built from TRBV7-9 and TRBJ2-7; 10 nucleotides agree with TRBD1. CDR1 SEHNR and CDR2 FQNEAQ come from the germline V gene (reference sequence). The CDR3 runs to 15 residues. Trimming took 5 bases from V and 5 from J; bases not matched to a gene: 9. CDR3 sequence (DNA): TGTGCCAGCAGCCCCCCCGGGACAGGGGACCACGAGCAGTACTTC. Its protein product is CASSPPGTGDHEQYF.

The table lists this clonotype with many counts. The rearrangement joins TRBV30 to TRBJ2-5; 7 nucleotides align to TRBD1. The trim removed 0 bases at V and 2 bases at J, leaving 3 bases unmatched. Germline loops: CDR1 GTSNPN, CDR2 SVGIG (reference sequence). CDR3 size: 14 residues. The CDR3 DNA follows: TGTGCCTGGAGTGTCGGGACAGTTCAAGAGACCCAGTACTTC. Translating gives CAWSVGTVQETQYF.

This clonotype appeared a few times. The chain has TRBV12-3 or TRBV12-4 and TRBJ2-3; 7 bases map to TRBD2. After removal of 0 bases from V and 1 base from J, the junction contained 7 bases not matched to a gene. The CDR3 sequence is 17 residues long. CDR3 amino acids: CASSLAGSGARTDTQYF. CDR3 DNA: TGTGCCAGCAGTTTAGCGGGGAGCGGGGCGCGCACAGATACGCAGTATTTT.

This clonotype came up many times. The CDR3 here is CASSSSGANQPQHF. The CDR3, as DNA: TGTGCCAGCAGTAGCTCGGGTGCCAATCAGCCCCAGCATTTT. J is TRBJ1-5 and V is TRBV12-3 or TRBV12-4, with D unresolved. Trimming cost V 5 bases and J 3 bases, with 11 bases left between them. This CDR3 comprises 14 residues.

This clonotype was observed at least ten times. This chain connects TRBV7-6 to TRBJ2-1, with D perhaps TRBD2 (5 bases). The germline CDR1 and CDR2 sequences are SGHVS and FNYEAQ. V was clipped by 4 bases and J by 3 bases, with 13 bases between them. The CDR3 loop spans 15 amino acids. CDR3 loop: CASSSAGGGYNEQFF. The CDR3 DNA is TGTGCCAGCAGCTCCGCCGGTGGAGGCTACAATGAGCAGTTCTTC.

The V call is TRBV5-1, the J call TRBJ1-1; TRBD1 matches at 9 bases. This CDR3 region has 15 residues. The V and J ends lost 4 bases and 5 bases, in that order; junction bases with no gene match: 9. CDR1 and CDR2 (germline): SGHRS, YFSETQ. The CDR3 DNA is TGCGCCAGCAGCGGGGGGACAGGGAAATGGACTGAAGCTTTCTTT. This sequence encodes CASSGGTGKWTEAFF.

At least ten counts were recorded for this clonotype. This chain connects TRBV10-3 to TRBJ1-1; TRBD1 aligns across 7 bases. Germline V gene sequence: CDR1 ENHRY, CDR2 SYGVKD. The CDR3 spans 13 residues. The V and J ends lost 7 bases and 5 bases, in that order; junction bases with no gene match: 7. The CDR3 here is CAIIDRTGTEAFF. In DNA, the CDR3 is TGTGCCATCATTGACAGGACAGGTACTGAAGCTTTCTTT.

This clonotype was counted only a few times. The genes are TRBV5-1 and TRBJ1-1; tentative D call: TRBD1 (5 bases). Per germline, CDR1 SGHRS and CDR2 YFSETQ. V was shortened by 2 bases and J by 6 bases, with 11 bases between the two germline ends. The CDR3 consists of 13 residues. The CDR3 region is CASSFAQGPEAFF. The CDR3 nucleotides read TGCGCCAGCAGCTTCGCGCAGGGACCTGAAGCTTTCTTT. Full variable domain (remainder filled in from reference TRBV5-1 and TRBJ1-1): KAGVTQTPRYLIKTRGQQVTLSCSPISGHRSVSWYQQTPGQGLQFLFEYFSETQRNKGNFPGRFSGRQFSNSRSEMNVSTLELGDSALYLCASSFAQGPEAFFGQGTRLTVV.

The V gene is TRBV20-1, the J gene TRBJ1-4; D perhaps matches TRBD1 (5 bases). The ends were cut back, 6 bases at V and 0 bases at J, with 8 bases in the middle. The CDR3 contains 13 residues. Germline V gene data show CDR1 as DFQATT and CDR2 as SNEGSKA (reference sequence). The CDR3 loop is CSARASTNEKLFF. In DNA, the CDR3 is TGCAGTGCCAGGGCATCAACTAATGAAAAACTGTTTTTT.

This clonotype occurred many times. This rearrangement joins TRBV6-5 to TRBJ2-7, with TRBD1 matching over 10 bases. The CDR3 covers 14 residues. Germline lookup yields CDR1 MNHEY and CDR2 SVGAGI. V shed 5 bases and J 3 bases; nucleotides not matched to a gene: 4. This CDR3 is CASSVGTGDYEQYF. In DNA, the CDR3 is TGTGCCAGCAGTGTTGGGACAGGGGACTACGAGCAGTACTTC.

This clonotype showed up many times. This sequence joins TRBV7-2 and TRBJ2-1; D possibly corresponds to TRBD2 (7 bases). The V gene's germline CDR1 is SGHTA and CDR2 FQGNSA. Trimming cost V 7 bases and J 4 bases, with 17 bases left between them. The length of the CDR3 is 15 residues. The CDR3 sequence: CASTSGGGGYNEQFF. The CDR3 DNA sequence: TGTGCCAGCACCTCGGGGGGCGGGGGTTACAATGAGCAGTTCTTC.

This clonotype was detected a few times. The chain joins TRBV6-5 to TRBJ2-2, with no clear D. V lost 8 bases and J 2 bases, leaving 18 bases between the germline ends. Germline CDR1 reads MNHEY; CDR2 reads SVGAGI. The CDR3 is made up of 16 amino acids. CDR3 amino acids: CASGGGSGINTGELFF. CDR3 bases: TGTGCCAGCGGCGGTGGTAGTGGAATCAACACCGGGGAGCTGTTTTTT.

This clonotype was detected a few times. The chain recombines TRBV7-2 with TRBJ2-5; no firm D call. Germline loops: CDR1 SGHTA, CDR2 FQGNSA. Trimming shortened V by 1 base and J by 6 bases, and 6 bases separated the two germline ends. The CDR3 extends over 12 amino acids. CDR3 in amino acids: CASSLDAQTQYF. Written as DNA, the CDR3 is TGTGCCAGCAGCTTAGACGCGCAGACCCAGTACTTC.